This T cell receptor beta chain comes out of a study of graft-versus-host responses after intestinal transplantation. Overall study findings and caveats: Allografts of one patient group, those with graft-donor T cell macrochimerism, had high graft-versus-host to host-versus-graft clonal ratios. Maximum circulating GvH clone levels tracked with early post-transplant HvG decreases.

Germline assignment: CDR1 MNHEY and CDR2 SVGAGI. The CDR3 runs 14 residues. The V end was cut by 2 bases, the J end by 2 bases, with 10 bases between. The data were produced by immunoSEQ multiplex PCR, yet TCRdb's version contains in-frame clones alone and is incomplete. The sample yields around 70,000 clones, approximately 88% seen once. As regards this clone: Antigen specificity is unknown.

The sequence was obtained from a human donor who received an intestinal transplant. V and J are TRBV6-5 and TRBJ2-7, with D perhaps TRBD2 (5 bases). The specimen was unstimulated CD8+ T cells sorted from spleen or lymph node cells, collected before intestinal transplant. The chain's CDR3 is CASSYAGSPYEQYF. The DNA of the CDR3 is TGTGCCAGCAGTTACGCGGGCAGTCCCTACGAGCAGTACTTC.